This T cell receptor beta chain was sequenced for a study of cytomegalovirus exposure and HLA in healthy donors. Study at large: HLA-typed donors were the source of around 77 million unique TCRs held in an early data release.

Germline V CDR1 and CDR2: SGHTA, FQGNSA. The CDR3 has 16 residues. Trimming removed 0 bases at V and 11 bases at J, with 22 bases between. The PCR ran on 60 Vbeta and 13 Jbeta primers. Profiled with immunoSEQ multiplex PCR; TCRdb holds only in-frame clones, not every one. This table has roughly 100,000 clones, approximately 66% appearing once. On this clone itself: Its antigen is unidentified.

Study-level findings and limits: Within an earlier analysis, most TCR beta V segments proved productive either about 87% or about 30% of the time.

Sequenced: PBMCs. This chain uses TRBV7-2 with TRBJ2-5; D possibly corresponds to TRBD2 (7 bases). The sequence was obtained from a woman aged 50 to 65 in good health and CMV-seronegative. CDR3 DNA: TGTGCCAGCAGCTTAGCGAGTGGGGGGGGCGCAGGGGAGCAGTACTTC. Its protein is CASSLASGGGAGEQYF.